Below are 22 T cell receptor beta chains sequenced from a single sample in a study of TIL therapy for anti-PD-1-resistant metastatic lung cancer. Described time point: pre-treatment sample, taken before nivolumab and TIL therapy. The immunoSEQ assay was v3. Assay: immunoSEQ multiplex PCR; the TCRdb copy retains only in-frame clones and omits some. Here the sample spans 50,000 to 60,000 clones, roughly four fifths being singletons. Sequencing was performed on blood, taken at baseline. These receptors were taken from a person between 25 and 79 years old with non-small cell lung cancer.

This clone has only one observation. This chain joins TRBV28 and TRBJ2-5; D not certain. Germline V lookup: CDR1 MDHEN, CDR2 SYDVKM. V was pared by 2 bases and J by 7 bases, with 5 bases between. This CDR3 has 11 residues. CDR3 residues: CASSLGRTQYF. CDR3 nucleotides: TGTGCCAGCAGTTTAGGTCGGACCCAGTACTTC.

This chain uses TRBV3-1 (or the pseudogene TRBV3-2) with TRBJ2-7; 7 bases line up with TRBD1. The CDR3 has 15 residues. From germline, CDR1 is LGHDT and CDR2 YNNKEL (reference sequence). J was trimmed by 3 bases and V by 0 bases; bases with no gene match: 5. The CDR3 is CASSQDLTGIYEQYF. The CDR3 DNA follows: TGTGCCAGCAGCCAAGATCTGACAGGGATCTACGAGCAGTACTTC.

V gene TRBV4-1 combines with J gene TRBJ2-7; 8 bases line up with TRBD2. The trim removed 3 bases at V and 4 bases at J, leaving 8 bases unmatched. The CDR3 runs 15 residues. Germline CDR1 MGHRA, CDR2 YSYEKL. CDR3 amino acids: CASSQGTGGRYEQYF. The CDR3 DNA follows: TGCGCCAGCAGCCAGGGGACGGGGGGGCGATACGAGCAGTACTTC.

The chain employs TRBV3-1 (or the pseudogene TRBV3-2) and TRBJ2-5; D is uncertain. The CDR3 runs to 12 residues. Deletions cut 5 bases from V and 5 bases from J, with 9 bases between. Germline V gives CDR1 LGHDT, CDR2 YNNKEL (reference sequence). Written as DNA, the CDR3 is TGTGCCAGCAGCGCGCAGATGGAGACCCAGTACTTC. Its translation: CASSAQMETQYF.

J is TRBJ1-1 and V is TRBV28; 12 nucleotides line up with TRBD1. J lost 7 bases, V lost 5 bases, and 5 bases had no gene match. The CDR3 has 14 residues. Germline CDR1 and CDR2: MDHEN and SYDVKM. CDR3 nucleotide sequence: TGTGCCAGCAGTACCGGGACAGGGGGCGGTGAAGCTTTCTTT. This encodes CASSTGTGGGEAFF.

The rearrangement joins TRBV28 to TRBJ2-7; unclear D gene. The germline CDR1 and CDR2 sequences are MDHEN and SYDVKM. This CDR3 spans 14 amino acids. Trimming removed 5 bases from V and 4 bases from J, with 15 bases in between. The CDR3 sequence is CASSETSGRYEQYF. CDR3 nucleotide sequence: TGTGCCAGCAGTGAAACAAGTGGTAGATACGAGCAGTACTTC.

This chain uses TRBV27 with TRBJ1-2, with a possible D match to TRBD1 (5 bases). V shed 5 bases and J shed 5 bases, with 15 bases lying between them. CDR1 and CDR2 from the germline V gene are MNHEY and SMNVEV (reference sequence). The CDR3 is made up of 14 amino acids. The CDR3 nucleotides are TGTGCCAGCAGTCCTGGGGGGGGACCTTATGGCTACACCTTC. The encoded protein is CASSPGGGPYGYTF.

This chain joins TRBV4-1 and TRBJ2-5; D not certain. The CDR3 loop spans 11 amino acids. V lost 0 bases and J lost 5, with 1 base in between. Germline V gene lookup returns CDR1 MGHRA and CDR2 YSYEKL. CDR3: CASSQEETQYF. The CDR3 DNA follows: TGCGCCAGCAGCCAAGAGGAGACCCAGTACTTC.

This chain links TRBV10-1 with TRBJ2-1; 8 bases line up with TRBD2. V trimming: 6 bases; J trimming: 4 bases; junction bases outside the gene matches: 2. The CDR3 covers 13 residues. CDR1 and CDR2 (germline): WNHNN, SYGVQD (reference sequence). CDR3 amino acids: CASSGRAYNEQFF. In nucleotides, the CDR3 is TGCGCCAGCAGCGGGAGGGCTTACAATGAGCAGTTCTTC.

This rearrangement joins TRBV24-1 to TRBJ2-5; TRBD2 matches 14 bases. CDR3 length: 16 residues. Germline V gene data show CDR1 as KGHDR and CDR2 as SFDVKD. Losses at the gene ends were 2 bases for V and 5 bases for J; bases not matched to a gene: 3. The CDR3 region has the DNA TGTGCCACCAGTGATTCGACTAGCGGGAGGGCTGAGACCCAGTACTTC. It is translated as CATSDSTSGRAETQYF.

This clone was picked up one time. The V gene is TRBV7-2, the J gene TRBJ2-5; tentatively, D is TRBD1 or TRBD2 (5 bases each). Looked up from germline, CDR1 is SGHTA and CDR2 is FQGNSA. This CDR3 comprises 14 residues. Trimming pared 3 bases from V and 5 bases from J, leaving 13 bases between. The CDR3 reads CASSFFGAPETQYF. The CDR3 region has the DNA TGTGCCAGCAGCTTTTTCGGGGCCCCGGAGACCCAGTACTTC.

The V and J genes are TRBV4-3 and TRBJ2-3; 7 bases agree with TRBD2. The V segment lost 0 bases and the J segment 5 bases; nucleotides outside the gene matches: 5. Germline CDR1 and CDR2: LGHNA and YSLEER. CDR3 length equals 15 residues. The CDR3 sequence is CASSQEAGLEDTQYF. For the CDR3, the DNA is TGCGCCAGCAGCCAAGAAGCGGGGCTGGAAGATACGCAGTATTTT.

V and J are TRBV9 and TRBJ1-5; tentative D call: TRBD1 (5 bases). Germline V gene data show CDR1 as SGDLS and CDR2 as YYNGEE. V was pared by 0 bases and J by 7 bases, with 11 bases between. The CDR3 sequence is 14 residues long. The CDR3 DNA sequence: TGTGCCAGCAGCGTAGGGGCAGGGCGGCAGCCCCAGCATTTT. It encodes CASSVGAGRQPQHF.

The chain's CDR3 is CASSQAAEETQYF. The CDR3 nucleotides are TGCGCCAGCAGCCAGGCCGCTGAAGAGACCCAGTACTTC. The gene calls are TRBV4-1 and TRBJ2-5; D unclear. This CDR3 is built from 13 residues. Germline V gene sequence: CDR1 MGHRA, CDR2 YSYEKL. Between the trimmed V and J ends, which lost 3 bases and 3 bases, there was a span of 8 bases.

The chain has TRBV21-1 and TRBJ2-7; the table assigns TRBD2, which was not confirmed against the DNA. TRBV21-1 is a recognized pseudogene. CDR3 length: 10 amino acids. The CDR3 reads CAGESYEQYF. CDR3 DNA sequence: TGTGCCGGGGAGTCCTACGAGCAGTACTTC.

This clone has more than one count but fewer than ten. This chain connects TRBV6-5 to TRBJ1-1; no reliable D call. CDR1 is MNHEY, CDR2 SVGAGI, per germline. The CDR3 loop spans 15 amino acids. V shed 3 bases and J shed 1 base, with 12 bases lying between them. Here the CDR3 reads CASSYFGPKNTEAFF. The CDR3 DNA sequence: TGTGCCAGCAGTTATTTCGGCCCGAAGAACACTGAAGCTTTCTTT.

The chain employs TRBV11-2 and TRBJ2-2, with D hard to call. V dropped 1 base and J dropped 7 bases, with 7 bases sitting between them. Germline CDR1 and CDR2: SGHAT and FQNNGV. The CDR3 has 13 residues. For the CDR3, the DNA is TGTGCCAGCAGCTTAGTATTAGGCGGGGAGCTGTTTTTT. This gives the protein CASSLVLGGELFF.

This clone was detected once. The CDR3 sequence is CSVSGLGEQYF. CDR3 in DNA: TGCAGCGTTAGTGGGCTCGGCGAGCAGTACTTC. The V gene is TRBV29-1, the J gene TRBJ2-7; the D is unclear. Trimming stripped 5 bases from V and 6 bases from J, with 11 bases between. Germline-derived CDR1 and CDR2 are SQVTM and ANQGSEA. The CDR3 is made up of 11 amino acids.

CDR3 DNA: TGTGCCAGCAGCTCCCGGACAGGGCAAGAGACCCAGTACTTC. It codes for CASSSRTGQETQYF. J is TRBJ2-5 and V is TRBV11-3, with TRBD1 matching over 8 bases. The CDR3 spans 14 residues. V trimming: 4 bases; J trimming: 2 bases; junction bases outside the gene matches: 3. Germline V gives CDR1 SGHNT, CDR2 YENEEA.

The chain recombines TRBV6-5 with TRBJ2-2; D uncertain. V was shortened by 7 bases and J by 5 bases, with 14 bases between the two germline ends. The CDR3 is 14 residues long. The V gene's germline CDR1 is MNHEY and CDR2 SVGAGI. The CDR3: CASTTRLGTGELFF. For the CDR3, the DNA is TGTGCCAGCACCACGAGGTTGGGTACCGGGGAGCTGTTTTTT.

The rearrangement joins TRBV7-9 to TRBJ2-3; TRBD2 agrees at 8 bases. Trimming at V came to 5 bases and at J to 5 bases, leaving 6 bases not matched to a gene. This CDR3 has 14 residues. Germline loops: CDR1 SEHNR, CDR2 FQNEAQ (reference sequence). CDR3 DNA: TGTGCCAGCAGCGTTAGCGGGGACAAAGATACGCAGTATTTT. Protein product: CASSVSGDKDTQYF.

The chain has TRBV30 and TRBJ2-7; 14 bases map to TRBD2. CDR1 GTSNPN and CDR2 SVGIG come from the germline V gene (reference sequence). This CDR3 comprises 13 residues. Trimming removed 5 bases from V and 10 bases from J; junction bases left unmatched: 7. CDR3 sequence reads: CAWDGLAGGLQYF. CDR3 in DNA: TGTGCCTGGGACGGACTAGCGGGAGGCCTTCAGTACTTC.